This T cell receptor (beta chain) was sequenced in a study of blood T cells in healthy people across ages. Study-wide points: There were more naive CD4+ cells and higher diversity in long-lived donors than in aged donors.

This CDR3 spans 16 amino acids. Germline assignment: CDR1 SGHTA and CDR2 FQGNSA. Losses at the gene ends were 1 base for V and 2 bases for J; bases not matched to a gene: 8. Worth noting for this clonotype: Its antigen remains unidentified.

Using a J-beta primer mix together with a sample-barcoded 5' primer, a second PCR was run for about 7 to 12 cycles. Every cDNA was tagged by a template-switch adaptor with 12 random nucleotides. In TCRdb, the 5' RACE reads were re-called with MiXCR into one record per CDR3 protein. The repertoire holds about a million distinct CDR3 sequences, under 50% seen once, with about an eighth in the top ten. Each of the donors had roughly 9.4 milliliters of peripheral blood drawn into EDTA-treated Vacutainer tubes. V and J are TRBV7-2 and TRBJ2-7, with 7 positions matching TRBD1. This sequence originates from a man aged 25 to 40 in good health. Input material: blood. The DNA for the CDR3 is TGTGCCAGCAGCTTAGGAGGGGGCCACGACACCTACGAGCAGTACTTC. Translated, it gives CASSLGGGHDTYEQYF.